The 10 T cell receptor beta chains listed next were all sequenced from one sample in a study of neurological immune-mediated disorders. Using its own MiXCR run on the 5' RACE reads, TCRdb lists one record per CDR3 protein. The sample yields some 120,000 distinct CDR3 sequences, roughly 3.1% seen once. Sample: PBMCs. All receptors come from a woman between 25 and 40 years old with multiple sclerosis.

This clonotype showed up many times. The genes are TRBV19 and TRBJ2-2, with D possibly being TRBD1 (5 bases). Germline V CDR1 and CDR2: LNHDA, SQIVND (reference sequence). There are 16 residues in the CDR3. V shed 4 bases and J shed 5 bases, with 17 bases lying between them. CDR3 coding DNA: TGTGCCAGTAGTAGACCCTCACAGGTCAGGACCGGGGAGCTGTTTTTT. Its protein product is CASSRPSQVRTGELFF.

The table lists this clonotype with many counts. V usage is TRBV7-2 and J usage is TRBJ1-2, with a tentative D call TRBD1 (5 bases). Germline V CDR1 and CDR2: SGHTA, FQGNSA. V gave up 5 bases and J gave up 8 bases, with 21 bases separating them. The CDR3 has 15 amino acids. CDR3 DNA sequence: TGTGCCAGCAGCAATGACACGAGGGGATTGGACGGCTACACCTTC. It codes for CASSNDTRGLDGYTF.

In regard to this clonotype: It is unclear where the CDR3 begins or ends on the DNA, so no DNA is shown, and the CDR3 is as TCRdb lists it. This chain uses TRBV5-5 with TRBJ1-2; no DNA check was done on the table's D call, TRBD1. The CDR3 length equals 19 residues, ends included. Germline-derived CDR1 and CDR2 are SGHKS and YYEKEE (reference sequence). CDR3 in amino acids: CASSFYICSARTGDYGYTF.

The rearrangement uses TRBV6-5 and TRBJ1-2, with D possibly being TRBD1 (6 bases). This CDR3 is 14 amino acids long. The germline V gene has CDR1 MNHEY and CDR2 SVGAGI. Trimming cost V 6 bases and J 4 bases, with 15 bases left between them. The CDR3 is CASSQTGTGYGYTF. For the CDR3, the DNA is TGTGCCAGCAGCCAAACAGGGACTGGCTATGGCTACACCTTC.

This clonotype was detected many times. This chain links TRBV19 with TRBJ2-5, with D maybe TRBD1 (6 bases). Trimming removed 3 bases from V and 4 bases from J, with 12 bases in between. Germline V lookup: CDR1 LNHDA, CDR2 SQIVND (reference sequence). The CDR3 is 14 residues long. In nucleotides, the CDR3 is TGTGCCAGTAGTATTCGGGGCAGGGGAGAGACCCAGTACTTC. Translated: CASSIRGRGETQYF.

In DNA, the CDR3 is TGCAGTGCTAGATTCCCTAACAGGGGAAGGAATACGCAGTATTTT. The encoded protein is CSARFPNRGRNTQYF. The rearrangement joins TRBV20-1 to TRBJ2-3, with 7 positions matching TRBD1. Germline loops: CDR1 DFQATT, CDR2 SNEGSKA (reference sequence). V was clipped by 2 bases and J by 7 bases; unmatched bases: 12. The CDR3 contains 15 residues.

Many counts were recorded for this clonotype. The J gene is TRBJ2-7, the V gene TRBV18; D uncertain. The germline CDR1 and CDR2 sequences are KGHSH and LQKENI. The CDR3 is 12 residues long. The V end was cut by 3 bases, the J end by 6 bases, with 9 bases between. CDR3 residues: CASSPLRREQYF. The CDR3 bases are TGTGCCAGCTCACCCCTTAGGCGCGAGCAGTACTTC.

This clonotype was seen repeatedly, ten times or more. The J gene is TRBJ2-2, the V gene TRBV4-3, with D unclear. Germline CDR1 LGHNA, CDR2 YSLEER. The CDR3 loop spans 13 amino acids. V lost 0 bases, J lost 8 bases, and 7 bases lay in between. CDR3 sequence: CASSQDLEGELFF. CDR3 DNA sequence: TGCGCCAGCAGCCAAGATCTCGAGGGGGAGCTGTTTTTT.

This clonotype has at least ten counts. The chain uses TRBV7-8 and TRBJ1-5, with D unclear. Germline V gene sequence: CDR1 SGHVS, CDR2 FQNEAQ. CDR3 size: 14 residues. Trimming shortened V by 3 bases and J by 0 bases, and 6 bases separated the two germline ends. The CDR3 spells CASSLTSSNQPQHF. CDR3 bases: TGTGCCAGCAGCTTGACCAGTAGCAATCAGCCCCAGCATTTT. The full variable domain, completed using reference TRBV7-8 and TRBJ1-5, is GAGVSQSPRYKVAKRGQDVALRCDPISGHVSLFWYQQALGQGPEFLTYFQNEAQLDKSGLPSDRFFAERPEGSVSTLKIQRTQQEDSAVYLCASSLTSSNQPQHFGDGTRLSIL.

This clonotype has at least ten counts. CDR3 residues: CASSKAGQLHEQYF. In DNA, the CDR3 is TGTGCCAGCAGCAAAGCCGGACAGCTCCACGAGCAGTACTTC. The chain carries TRBV21-1 and TRBJ2-7. TRBV21-1 is termed a pseudogene. CDR3 length: 14 residues.